This T cell receptor beta chain is drawn from a study of technical replicates of blood from a few donors. The CDR3 is 15 amino acids. With 1 base clipped from V and 9 bases from J, the junction kept 6 bases outside the gene matches. CDR1 MGHRA and CDR2 YSYEKL come from the germline V gene. Sequencing was performed with immunoSEQ multiplex PCR; in TCRdb, only in-frame clones are kept and a portion is missing. In the table there are 70,000 to 90,000 clones, approximately 92% of which are singletons. This clone was seen more than once but under ten times. The sequencing input was T cells isolated from PBMCs. This clonotype originated in a human donor in good health. The genes are TRBV4-1 and TRBJ1-6; 7 bases align to TRBD1. In nucleotides, the CDR3 is TGCGCCAGCAGCCAAGTCGGGACAGTCGCTTCACCCCTCCACTTT. The encoded protein is CASSQVGTVASPLHF.